Each of the 10 T cell receptor beta chains below was sequenced from the same sample in a study of patients and donors after allogeneic stem cell transplantation. TCRdb re-called the RT-PCR reads with MiXCR, one entry per CDR3 protein. The sample has approximately 430,000 distinct CDR3 sequences, about a sixth seen once. Sample: blood, either unsorted or a sorted T cell fraction (not recorded which). These receptors all come from a human donor who was either an allogeneic HSCT recipient or a stem cell or donor lymphocyte infusion donor (not recorded which). It is not recorded whose cells these are; they may come from a transplant donor.

J is TRBJ2-3 and V is TRBV30, with 7 bases lining up with TRBD1. This CDR3 is 16 amino acids long. Trimming at V came to 5 bases and at J to 0 bases, leaving 11 bases not matched to a gene. The germline CDR1 and CDR2 sequences are GTSNPN and SVGIG (reference sequence). The CDR3: CAWGTGDSGSTDTQYF. DNA of the CDR3: TGTGCCTGGGGGACCGGGGACAGCGGAAGCACAGATACGCAGTATTTT.

This clonotype was found a few times. As DNA, the CDR3 is TGTGCCATCAGTGAGTCGTGGAGCTCCTACAATGAGCAGTTCTTC. Protein product: CAISESWSSYNEQFF. This sequence joins TRBV10-3 and TRBJ2-1; D unclear. The CDR3 is made up of 15 amino acids. V was pared by 0 bases and J by 0 bases, with 6 bases between. Germline V lookup: CDR1 ENHRY, CDR2 SYGVKD.

This sequence joins TRBV20-1 and TRBJ2-7; D might be TRBD2 (5 bases). Trimming shortened V by 3 bases and J by 3 bases, and 15 bases separated the two germline ends. The CDR3 sequence is 14 residues long. Germline values: CDR1 DFQATT, CDR2 SNEGSKA (reference sequence). In nucleotides, the CDR3 is TGCAGTGCTAGGAATCCCGGAGGTGGCTACGAGCAGTACTTC. It specifies CSARNPGGGYEQYF.

This clonotype came up many times. The chain has TRBV7-9 and TRBJ2-1; D unresolved. V was pared by 5 bases and J by 3 bases, with 17 bases between. The CDR3 is 16 amino acids. Germline V gene lookup returns CDR1 SEHNR and CDR2 FQNEAQ (reference sequence). The CDR3 sequence is CASSRVLGDGYNEQFF. CDR3 sequence (DNA): TGTGCCAGCAGCCGTGTTCTAGGCGATGGCTACAATGAGCAGTTCTTC.

The chain carries TRBV7-9 and TRBJ2-3; no reliable D call. Germline values: CDR1 SEHNR, CDR2 FQNEAQ (reference sequence). The CDR3 length is 12 residues. V was pared by 4 bases and J by 5 bases, with 7 bases between. The DNA of the CDR3 is TGTGCCAGCAGCTATTTGATAGATACGCAGTATTTT. It encodes CASSYLIDTQYF.

The chain uses TRBV9 and TRBJ2-7, with 10 bases fitting TRBD1. J lost 7 bases, V lost 3 bases, and 4 bases had no gene match. CDR3 length equals 13 residues. From germline, CDR1 is SGDLS and CDR2 YYNGEE. The CDR3 sequence is CASSDDRGLEQYF. DNA of the CDR3: TGTGCCAGCAGCGACGACAGGGGGCTTGAGCAGTACTTC.

CDR3 sequence (DNA): TGTGCCAGCAGTTTAGGTACAGGCCAGAACACTGAAGCTTTCTTT. It encodes CASSLGTGQNTEAFF. The V gene is TRBV27, the J gene TRBJ1-1; D is possibly TRBD1 (5 bases). V was clipped by 2 bases and J by 1 base, with 11 bases between them. CDR1 and CDR2 (germline): MNHEY, SMNVEV (reference sequence). CDR3 size: 15 residues.

The gene calls are TRBV5-4 and TRBJ2-1; no firm D call. This CDR3 contains 14 residues. Germline CDR1 is SGHNT and CDR2 is YYREEE (reference sequence). With 4 bases removed from V and 8 bases from J, the gap between germline ends came to 16 bases. The CDR3 DNA follows: TGTGCCAGCAGCACCCCGGGCTCGCGCCATGAGCAGTTCTTC. This encodes CASSTPGSRHEQFF.

This clonotype showed up just a few times. The chain combines TRBV20-1 with TRBJ2-1; 12 bases align to TRBD1. The germline CDR1 and CDR2 sequences are DFQATT and SNEGSKA (reference sequence). The V and J ends lost 1 base and 1 base, in that order; junction bases with no gene match: 14. The CDR3 is made up of 20 amino acids. CDR3 sequence reads: CSARGGQGAGSGVSYNEQFF. Written as DNA, the CDR3 is TGCAGTGCTAGAGGGGGACAGGGGGCTGGGAGCGGGGTTTCCTACAATGAGCAGTTCTTC.

The V and J genes are TRBV7-9 and TRBJ2-1; 10 bases match TRBD2. Germline assignment: CDR1 SEHNR and CDR2 FQNEAQ (reference sequence). The CDR3 is made up of 13 amino acids. V lost 5 bases to trimming and J lost 11 bases; unmatched junction nucleotides: 6. CDR3 bases: TGTGCCAGCAGCGTCGGGACTAGCGAAAAGCAGTTCTTC. It translates to CASSVGTSEKQFF.